Following are 27 T cell receptor beta chains from one sample sequenced in a study of cytomegalovirus exposure and HLA in healthy donors. With 60 Vbeta and 13 Jbeta primers, the PCR was carried out. Clones were read by immunoSEQ multiplex PCR, and TCRdb kept only the in-frame ones, dropping some. The table records tens of thousands of clones, about 70% of them present only once. What was sequenced was PBMCs. The receptors were gathered from a woman between 45 and 60 years old in good health and CMV-seropositive.

The chain joins TRBV28 to TRBJ2-5; 10 nucleotides line up with TRBD2. The CDR3 has 19 residues. Trimming at V came to 2 bases and at J to 4 bases, leaving 16 bases not matched to a gene. Germline CDR1 and CDR2: MDHEN and SYDVKM. In nucleotides, the CDR3 is TGTGCCAGCAGTTTAATGACTGCGTGGTACCTAGCGGGAGCAGAGACCCAGTACTTC. It yields the protein CASSLMTAWYLAGAETQYF.

The genes are TRBV19 and TRBJ1-2; no definite D call. V was trimmed by 8 bases and J by 8 bases, leaving 18 bases between them. This CDR3 has 13 residues. Germline loops: CDR1 LNHDA, CDR2 SQIVND (reference sequence). The CDR3, as DNA: TGTGCCAGTGATCGGGAGGGTTCGCGCGGCTACACCTTC. This sequence encodes CASDREGSRGYTF. The full variable domain, with the rest looked up from reference TRBV19 and TRBJ1-2, is DGGITQSPKYLFRKEGQNVTLSCEQNLNHDAMYWYRQDPGQGLRLIYYSQIVNDFQKGDIAEGYSVSREKKESFPLTVTSAQKNPTAFYLCASDREGSRGYTFGSGTRLTVV.

The chain carries TRBV27 and TRBJ1-1; TRBD1 might be the D (6 bases). The CDR3 sequence is 15 residues long. V was shortened by 4 bases and J by 1 base, with 13 bases between the two germline ends. CDR1 MNHEY and CDR2 SMNVEV come from the germline V gene (reference sequence). CDR3 loop: CASSSLRGGNTEAFF. Here the CDR3 DNA reads TGTGCCAGCAGTTCCCTTAGAGGGGGGAACACTGAAGCTTTCTTT.

V and J are TRBV6-5 and TRBJ2-1; D gene unclear. The V gene's germline CDR1 is MNHEY and CDR2 SVGAGI. This CDR3 is 11 amino acids long. V was cut by 4 bases and J by 7 bases, with 5 bases left in between. In DNA, the CDR3 is TGTGCCAGCAGTTCCAGGAATGAGCAGTTCTTC. Translating it yields CASSSRNEQFF.

The V and J genes are TRBV25-1 and TRBJ2-7; possible D gene TRBD1, 5 bases. This CDR3 has 17 residues. Germline CDR1 reads MGHDK; CDR2 reads SYGVNS. Trimming shortened V by 10 bases and J by 4 bases, and 29 bases separated the two germline ends. CDR3 bases: TGTGCCACCTCGAGCCCCAAGGGGCCACTGGAGCATTACGAGCAGTACTTC. Protein sequence: CATSSPKGPLEHYEQYF.

The rearrangement joins TRBV19 to TRBJ1-6; 7 nucleotides match TRBD1. J was trimmed by 9 bases and V by 4 bases; bases with no gene match: 3. This CDR3 spans 13 amino acids. Germline V gives CDR1 LNHDA, CDR2 SQIVND (reference sequence). CDR3 sequence: CASSTDRVSPLHF. Here the CDR3 DNA reads TGTGCCAGTAGTACCGACAGGGTTTCACCCCTCCACTTT.

This clone was recorded a few times. The chain's CDR3 is CASSPAGVYEQFF. CDR3 nucleotides: TGTGCCAGCAGCCCAGCGGGGGTATATGAGCAGTTCTTC. The chain links TRBV7-2 to TRBJ2-1, with 8 bases aligning to TRBD2. The CDR3 runs to 13 residues. Germline CDR1 is SGHTA and CDR2 is FQGNSA. The J segment lost 8 bases and the V segment lost 5 bases, leaving 5 bases of the junction unmatched.

This clone showed up just a few times. The CDR3: CASLRPGQETQYF. CDR3 in DNA: TGTGCCAGCCTCCGGCCGGGCCAAGAGACCCAGTACTTC. This sequence joins TRBV7-9 and TRBJ2-5, with D unclear. This CDR3 has 13 residues. In germline, CDR1 is SEHNR, CDR2 FQNEAQ (reference sequence). The V and J ends lost 8 bases and 1 base respectively, with 11 bases between them.

CDR3 region: CASSLAASGATYEQYF. The DNA for the CDR3 is TGTGCCAGCAGCTTAGCGGCTAGCGGGGCCACCTACGAGCAGTACTTC. The rearrangement uses TRBV7-6 and TRBJ2-7, with 9 bases fitting TRBD2. Trimming removed 0 bases from V and 2 bases from J; junction bases left unmatched: 5. Germline CDR1 and CDR2: SGHVS and FNYEAQ. There are 16 residues in the CDR3.

The chain carries TRBV7-9 and TRBJ2-7; TRBD1 agrees at 8 bases. The CDR3 has 14 residues. Looked up from germline, CDR1 is SEHNR and CDR2 is FQNEAQ (reference sequence). After removal of 3 bases from V and 0 bases from J, the junction contained 1 base not matched to a gene. The CDR3 region is CASSFGTGSYEQYF. As DNA, the CDR3 is TGTGCCAGCAGCTTCGGGACAGGCTCCTACGAGCAGTACTTC.

The V gene is TRBV6-5, the J gene TRBJ1-1; a possible D gene is TRBD1 (5 bases). With 6 bases removed from V and 0 bases from J, the gap between germline ends came to 14 bases. The CDR3 has 15 amino acids. The germline V gene encodes CDR1 MNHEY and CDR2 SVGAGI. The CDR3 loop reads CASRGSGALNTEAFF. CDR3 bases: TGTGCCAGCAGGGGAAGCGGGGCCCTGAACACTGAAGCTTTCTTT.

DNA of the CDR3: TGCAGTGCTTTATACAATGAGCAGTTCTTC. As protein: CSALYNEQFF. V is TRBV20-1 and J is TRBJ2-1; D gene unclear. CDR1 and CDR2 (germline): DFQATT, SNEGSKA (reference sequence). Trimming took off 5 bases at V and 4 bases at J, with 3 bases between the two ends. The CDR3 spans 10 residues.

This clone appeared a few times. J is TRBJ2-3 and V is TRBV5-1, with D maybe TRBD1 (6 bases). The CDR3 runs 16 residues. The germline V and J ends were trimmed by 1 base and 4 bases, with 16 bases remaining between them. Germline loops: CDR1 SGHRS, CDR2 YFSETQ. CDR3: CASSLQNRDYSDTQYF. The CDR3 coding sequence is TGCGCCAGCAGCTTGCAAAACAGGGATTATTCAGATACGCAGTATTTT.

V usage is TRBV29-1 and J usage is TRBJ1-2; TRBD1 matches at 9 bases. The ends lost 2 bases at V and 3 bases at J; junction bases unmatched: 7. The CDR3 is 15 residues long. Germline-derived CDR1 and CDR2 are SQVTM and ANQGSEA. This CDR3 is CSVESSRDRDYGYTF. DNA of the CDR3: TGCAGCGTTGAATCGTCCCGGGACAGGGACTATGGCTACACCTTC. Full variable domain (missing parts from reference TRBV29-1 and TRBJ1-2): SAVISQKPSRDICQRGTSLTIQCQVDSQVTMMFWYRQQPGQSLTLIATANQGSEATYESGFVIDKFPISRPNLTFSTLTVSNMSPEDSSIYLCSVESSRDRDYGYTFGSGTRLTVV.

At least ten counts were recorded for this clone. The chain employs TRBV6-4 and TRBJ2-6; the match to TRBD1 covers 9 bases. The V segment lost 4 bases and the J segment 4 bases; nucleotides outside the gene matches: 8. The CDR3 is 17 amino acids. Germline CDR1 is MRHNA and CDR2 is SNTAGT. This CDR3 reads CASSGTRTGVGANVLTF. The CDR3 DNA sequence: TGTGCCAGCAGTGGGACGCGGACAGGGGTAGGGGCCAACGTCCTGACTTTC.

This clone was observed once. The rearrangement links TRBV25-1 to TRBJ1-5, with a tentative D call TRBD1 (5 bases). Deletions cut 3 bases from V and 2 bases from J, with 14 bases between. CDR1 is MGHDK and CDR2 is SYGVNS in the germline V gene. The CDR3 has 16 residues. For the CDR3, the DNA is TGTGCCAGCAGTGATGGGGGGGTTGGTGGCAATCAGCCCCAGCATTTT. Amino acids: CASSDGGVGGNQPQHF.

The chain couples TRBV7-6 to TRBJ2-1, with D possibly being TRBD2 (7 bases). V lost 3 bases, J lost 1 base, and 13 bases lay in between. Germline V gene data show CDR1 as SGHVS and CDR2 as FNYEAQ. The CDR3 is 16 amino acids. The CDR3 loop is CASSLGGGFSYNEQFF. In nucleotides, the CDR3 is TGTGCCAGCAGCTTGGGCGGGGGCTTTTCCTACAATGAGCAGTTCTTC.

The gene calls are TRBV27 and TRBJ1-3, with a tentative D call TRBD1 (5 bases). CDR1 and CDR2 (germline): MNHEY, SMNVEV (reference sequence). Trimming stripped 6 bases from V and 7 bases from J, with 16 bases between. This CDR3 has 14 residues. The CDR3 protein is CASRTGLNGNTIYF. In nucleotides, the CDR3 is TGTGCCAGCAGAACAGGTCTCAATGGGAACACCATATATTTT.

This clone was seen a single time. The J gene is TRBJ1-1, the V gene TRBV11-1, with TRBD1 matching over 8 bases. CDR1 SGHAT and CDR2 FQDESV come from the germline V gene (reference sequence). J was trimmed by 3 bases and V by 7 bases; bases with no gene match: 10. This CDR3 is 15 amino acids long. CDR3 amino acids: CASIDRAGGYTEAFF. CDR3 bases: TGTGCCAGCATCGACCGCGCAGGGGGCTACACTGAAGCTTTCTTT.

The rearrangement uses TRBV15 and TRBJ1-5, with 10 bases aligning to TRBD1. The V and J ends lost 1 base and 3 bases, in that order; junction bases with no gene match: 3. Germline-derived CDR1 and CDR2 are LNHNV and YYDKDF (reference sequence). CDR3 length: 16 amino acids. The CDR3 DNA reads TGTGCCACCAGCAGAGGAGGGACAGGGGACAATCAGCCCCAGCATTTT. As protein: CATSRGGTGDNQPQHF.

This clone has more than one count but fewer than ten. The chain couples TRBV13 to TRBJ2-1; TRBD2 matches 11 bases. This CDR3 spans 16 amino acids. With 5 bases clipped from V and 5 bases from J, the junction kept 8 bases outside the gene matches. In germline, CDR1 is PRHDT, CDR2 FYEKMQ (reference sequence). Here the CDR3 reads CASSLDLAGGDNEQFF. In DNA, the CDR3 is TGTGCCAGCAGCCTTGACCTAGCGGGAGGAGACAATGAGCAGTTCTTC.

The CDR3 DNA is TGTGCCTGGAGTGGAGCGGCTGAGCAGTTCTTC. It codes for CAWSGAAEQFF. The chain carries TRBV30 and TRBJ2-1; TRBD2 is a possible D gene (5 bases). The CDR3 has 11 residues. The germline V gene has CDR1 GTSNPN and CDR2 SVGIG (reference sequence). The ends were cut back, 1 base at V and 9 bases at J, with 7 bases in the middle.

The gene calls are TRBV27 and TRBJ2-7; 11 bases match TRBD1. The J segment lost 3 bases and the V segment lost 7 bases, leaving 8 bases of the junction unmatched. There are 15 residues in the CDR3. Germline CDR1 reads MNHEY; CDR2 reads SMNVEV (reference sequence). In nucleotides, the CDR3 is TGTGCCAGCACGAGAGCCGGGACAGGGGGCTACGAGCAGTACTTC. This encodes CASTRAGTGGYEQYF.

This clone appeared a single time. The chain uses TRBV9 and TRBJ2-7, with D possibly TRBD1 on 5 matching bases. CDR3 size: 14 residues. Germline V gene sequence: CDR1 SGDLS, CDR2 YYNGEE. Trimming cost V 3 bases and J 3 bases, with 13 bases left between them. In DNA form, the CDR3 reads TGTGCCAGCAGCGGGACACCCTCCGGCTACGAGCAGTACTTC. Its translation: CASSGTPSGYEQYF.

V gene TRBV7-9 combines with J gene TRBJ2-2; D gene uncertain. With 5 bases removed from V and 10 bases from J, the gap between germline ends came to 8 bases. The V gene's germline CDR1 is SEHNR and CDR2 FQNEAQ (reference sequence). This CDR3 is built from 11 residues. Here the CDR3 DNA reads TGTGCCAGCAGCCCCCAGGTGGAGCTGTTTTTT. It specifies CASSPQVELFF.

The chain links TRBV29-1 to TRBJ2-5, with no clear D. Judging by the DNA end, TRBJ2-7 fits better; the J call may be wrong. CDR3 length: 14 amino acids. Germline V gene lookup returns CDR1 SQVTM and CDR2 ANQGSEA. The CDR3 DNA is TGCAGCGTTGTCCGGGTAGGATCCACCTACGAGCAGTACTTC. Its translation: CSVVRVGSTYEQYF.

The chain employs TRBV2 and TRBJ1-4; D remains ambiguous. Germline lookup yields CDR1 SNHLY and CDR2 FYNNEI. The CDR3 is 14 residues long. V gave up 7 bases and J gave up 0 bases, with 9 bases separating them. The CDR3: CASMRRATNEKLFF. The CDR3 DNA is TGTGCCAGCATGAGGAGGGCAACTAATGAAAAACTGTTTTTT.